This passage covers 9 T cell receptor beta chains from one sample sequenced in a study of blood T cell repertoires in COVID-19 (TCRdb year 2020). The library was made by the immunoSEQ multiplex PCR assay. TCRdb's version of the immuneACCESS table is confined to in-frame rearrangements and falls short of the full clone set. An unresolved V gene accounts for under half of the shortfall where checked; the remainder is of unknown origin. In this sample the table shows roughly 150,000 clones, around nine tenths of which occur a single time. The ten biggest clones cover under 13% of the sample. The sequencing input was peripheral blood. The receptors derive from a woman in her 70s with COVID-19, enrolled during active disease.

The genes are TRBV28 and TRBJ1-1; D gene unclear. V lost 6 bases and J 6 bases, leaving 8 bases between the germline ends. Germline assignment: CDR1 MDHEN and CDR2 SYDVKM. CDR3 length equals 11 residues. CDR3 loop: CASSQAPEAFF. The CDR3 DNA is TGTGCCAGCAGCCAAGCCCCTGAAGCTTTCTTT.

The chain links TRBV9 to TRBJ1-1; no reliable D call. This CDR3 comprises 14 residues. V was clipped by 3 bases and J by 4 bases, with 13 bases between them. The germline gives CDR1 SGDLS, CDR2 YYNGEE. CDR3 protein: CASSESPQITEAFF. In DNA form, the CDR3 reads TGTGCCAGCAGCGAGTCGCCCCAGATCACTGAAGCTTTCTTT.

The chain combines TRBV5-1 with TRBJ2-2, with TRBD1 identical over 12 bases. CDR3 length: 14 amino acids. CDR1 and CDR2 from the germline V gene are SGHRS and YFSETQ. V lost 7 bases to trimming and J lost 6 bases; unmatched junction nucleotides: 4. CDR3 DNA sequence: TGCGCCAGCCGGGACAGGGGGCTTTCCGGGGAGCTGTTTTTT. Translated: CASRDRGLSGELFF.

The gene calls are TRBV10-1 and TRBJ2-3; D is unresolved. The CDR3 sequence is 13 residues long. V dropped 2 bases and J dropped 3 bases, with 6 bases sitting between them. The germline CDR1 and CDR2 sequences are WNHNN and SYGVQD (reference sequence). CDR3 region: CASSEPATDTQYF. CDR3 bases: TGCGCCAGCAGTGAGCCCGCGACAGATACGCAGTATTTT.

V gene TRBV5-4 combines with J gene TRBJ2-7; TRBD1 agrees at 10 bases. V dropped 0 bases and J dropped 7; count of bases not matched to a gene: 10. Germline V CDR1 and CDR2: SGHNT, YYREEE (reference sequence). The CDR3 runs to 16 residues. The CDR3 nucleotides read TGTGCCAGCAGCTTGGCGTTTGGGACAGGGGTTGGGGAGCAGTACTTC. This translates into CASSLAFGTGVGEQYF.

This clone appeared once. The rearrangement links TRBV3-1 (or the pseudogene TRBV3-2) to TRBJ2-3; 9 nucleotides agree with TRBD2. This CDR3 spans 17 amino acids. Germline-derived CDR1 and CDR2 are LGHDT and YNNKEL (reference sequence). V lost 6 bases, J lost 2 bases, and 12 bases stayed unmatched. CDR3 bases: TGTGCCAGCAGTCCCACCGTGGCGGGGGGGCCCACAGATACGCAGTATTTT. It encodes CASSPTVAGGPTDTQYF.

The chain links TRBV30 to TRBJ1-4; TRBD1 matches at 7 bases. V shed 2 bases, J shed 8 bases, and the junction held 5 bases outside the gene matches. The CDR3 runs to 13 residues. CDR1 GTSNPN and CDR2 SVGIG come from the germline V gene (reference sequence). In DNA, the CDR3 is TGTGCCTGGAGTCAGGGGGGACAAGAAAAACTGTTTTTT. Translated: CAWSQGGQEKLFF.

This clone occurred once. This chain joins TRBV3-1 (or the pseudogene TRBV3-2) and TRBJ1-3; no definite D call. V gave up 3 bases and J gave up 0 bases, with 12 bases separating them. In germline, CDR1 is LGHDT, CDR2 YNNKEL (reference sequence). This CDR3 comprises 16 residues. The CDR3, as DNA: TGTGCCAGCAGCCAGCTAGCTAAGAACTCTGGAAACACCATATATTTT. It translates to CASSQLAKNSGNTIYF.

The rearrangement joins TRBV10-3 to TRBJ1-2; no clear D. Trimming took 8 bases from V and 1 from J, leaving 11 bases between them. Germline loops: CDR1 ENHRY, CDR2 SYGVKD. The CDR3 has 13 residues. CDR3 DNA: TGTGCCATCCATGAGGGAGTTAACTATGGCTACACCTTC. Translation gives CAIHEGVNYGYTF.